This TCR beta chain was recovered during a study of blood T cell repertoires in COVID-19. Study in general: Nucleic acid was either cDNA or gDNA, and it came from T cells, B-cell-depleted T cells, or PBMCs.

This CDR3 region has 16 residues. Germline V gene sequence: CDR1 SGHAT, CDR2 FQNNGV. J gave up 4 bases and V 5 bases, and 11 bases lay outside the gene matches. Only in-frame clones appear in the TCRdb table, and some are missing; sequencing was by immunoSEQ multiplex PCR. Of more than 300,000 clones listed, more than 75% are singletons. Sequencing was performed on peripheral blood. This TCR came from a woman aged 45-59 years with COVID-19, enrolled during active disease. The genes are TRBV11-2 and TRBJ2-1, with TRBD2 matching over 7 bases. The CDR3 is CASSTTASGPYNEQFF. DNA for the CDR3: TGTGCCAGCAGCACTACCGCTAGCGGACCTTACAATGAGCAGTTCTTC. Supplemented by reference TRBV11-2 and TRBJ2-1, the full variable domain reads EAGVAQSPRYKIIEKRQSVAFWCNPISGHATLYWYQQILGQGPKLLIQFQNNGVVDDSQLPKDRFSAERLKGVDSTLKIQPAKLEDSAVYLCASSTTASGPYNEQFFGPGTRLTVL.